This section outlines one T cell receptor beta chain sequence together with its context. Its antigen is as yet unknown. The CDR3 is 14 residues long. The germline V gene encodes CDR1 MNHEY and CDR2 SMNVEV (reference sequence). V was cut by 5 bases and J by 1 base, with 11 bases left in between. The entry originates in a study of OX40 agonist ivuxolimab in advanced cancers. Notes on the study in general: There was clonal expansion of CD4+ and CD8+ blood T cells by week 6 at 0.1 to 3.0 mg/kg. Some nonresponders also had low normalized T-cell clonal expansion.

Clones were read by immunoSEQ multiplex PCR, and TCRdb kept only the in-frame ones, dropping some. The sample contains about 22,000 clones, 80% to 90% of which appear only once. The material was CD4+ or CD8+ T cells sorted from blood, obtained in a trial of the OX40 agonist ivuxolimab. V usage is TRBV27 and J usage is TRBJ1-1; D may be TRBD1 (6 bases). The sequence was collected from an adult with an advanced solid tumor such as melanoma, head and neck, liver or kidney cancer. CDR3 sequence reads: CASSNRDWNTEAFF. The CDR3 DNA is TGTGCCAGCAGTAACAGGGATTGGAACACTGAAGCTTTCTTT.